This is a list of T cell receptor beta chains from one sample in a study of T-cell memory formation after mild COVID-19. In TCRdb, the 5' RACE reads were re-called with MiXCR into one record per CDR3 protein. This sample carries about 620,000 distinct CDR3 sequences, roughly 18% of them seen once, and the ten largest clones take about 12%. Sequencing was performed on PBMCs or a T cell subset sorted from them (not recorded which). Receptor source: an adult woman who had mild COVID-19 (a few samples of this study predate the infection). Cell type and time point are not known. Each CDR3 is given with its conserved first and last residue. The D gene is left open where the match is weak. Size is omitted from some rows. Given values are once, few, many or a class for expanded clones.

J gene: TRBJ1-6; clone size: once; D gene: -; V gene: TRBV11-1; CDR3 protein: CASSTRNSPLHF; CDR3 DNA: TGTGCCAGCAGCACTAGAAATTCACCCCTCCACTTT
J gene: TRBJ2-5; clone size: few; D gene: -; V gene: TRBV20-1; CDR3 protein: CSAIQGLGVGRETQYF; CDR3 DNA: TGCAGTGCTATCCAGGGGTTAGGCGTGGGACGAGAGACCCAGTACTTC
J gene: TRBJ1-3; clone size: few; D gene: TRBD1; V gene: TRBV18; CDR3 protein: CASSPQGAAGNTIYF; CDR3 DNA: TGTGCCAGCTCACCACAGGGGGCGGCTGGAAACACCATATATTTT
J gene: TRBJ2-3; clone size: -; D gene: TRBD2; V gene: TRBV15; CDR3 protein: CATSRGGRAVDTQYF; CDR3 DNA: TGTGCCACCAGCAGGGGCGGGAGGGCCGTCGATACGCAGTATTTT
J gene: TRBJ2-1; clone size: few; D gene: TRBD1; V gene: TRBV6-6; CDR3 protein: CASKGAQVLVQFF; CDR3 DNA: TGTGCCAGCAAGGGGGCTCAAGTTTTGGTGCAGTTCTTC
J gene: TRBJ2-3; clone size: few; D gene: TRBD2; V gene: TRBV20-1; CDR3 protein: CSAQKREVTDTQYF; CDR3 DNA: TGCAGTGCCCAGAAGCGGGAGGTAACAGATACGCAGTATTTT
J gene: TRBJ1-2; clone size: -; D gene: -; V gene: TRBV2; CDR3 protein: CASTGHYGYTF; CDR3 DNA: TGTGCCAGCACAGGGCACTATGGCTACACCTTC
J gene: TRBJ1-5; clone size: -; D gene: -; V gene: TRBV4-1; CDR3 protein: CASSQGGLNQPQHF; CDR3 DNA: TGCGCCAGCAGCCAAGGAGGGCTCAATCAGCCCCAGCATTTT
J gene: TRBJ2-1; clone size: -; D gene: TRBD2; V gene: TRBV7-9; CDR3 protein: CASSRQRTSIDEQFF; CDR3 DNA: TGTGCCAGCAGCCGGCAGCGGACTAGCATCGATGAGCAGTTCTTC
J gene: TRBJ2-7; clone size: -; D gene: -; V gene: TRBV6-2/TRBV6-3; CDR3 protein: CASSYSDPRTYEQYF; CDR3 DNA: TGTGCCAGCAGTTACTCGGACCCTAGAACCTACGAGCAGTACTTC
J gene: TRBJ2-5; clone size: -; D gene: TRBD1; V gene: TRBV30; CDR3 protein: CAWSGIRGRETQYF; CDR3 DNA: TGTGCCTGGAGTGGGATTAGGGGGCGAGAGACCCAGTACTTC
J gene: TRBJ2-7; clone size: -; D gene: -; V gene: TRBV30; CDR3 protein: CAWSPGTPYEQYF; CDR3 DNA: TGTGCCTGGAGTCCAGGGACTCCCTACGAGCAGTACTTC
J gene: TRBJ2-1; clone size: -; D gene: TRBD2; V gene: TRBV12-3/TRBV12-4; CDR3 protein: CASRQGLVSNEQFF; CDR3 DNA: TGTGCCAGCAGGCAGGGACTAGTATCCAATGAGCAGTTCTTC
J gene: TRBJ2-1; clone size: few; D gene: -; V gene: TRBV7-2; CDR3 protein: CASSSDGYSYNEQFF; CDR3 DNA: TGTGCCAGCAGCTCCGACGGGTACTCCTACAATGAGCAGTTCTTC
J gene: TRBJ1-1; clone size: -; D gene: TRBD1; V gene: TRBV5-1; CDR3 protein: CASSLVRQGVYRMNTEAFF; CDR3 DNA: TGCGCCAGCAGCTTGGTTCGACAGGGGGTTTATCGGATGAACACTGAAGCTTTCTTT
J gene: TRBJ1-1; clone size: few; D gene: TRBD1; V gene: TRBV7-3; CDR3 protein: CASSVDRGHTEAFF; CDR3 DNA: TGTGCCAGCAGCGTCGACAGGGGGCACACTGAAGCTTTCTTT
J gene: TRBJ2-7; clone size: many; D gene: -; V gene: TRBV5-6; CDR3 protein: CASSLDYGEQYF; CDR3 DNA: TGTGCCAGCAGCTTGGATTACGGCGAGCAGTACTTC
J gene: TRBJ2-7; clone size: few; D gene: -; V gene: TRBV29-1; CDR3 protein: CSVEEQENVSYEQYF; CDR3 DNA: TGCAGCGTTGAAGAACAGGAGAACGTCTCCTACGAGCAGTACTTC
J gene: TRBJ2-1; clone size: many; D gene: TRBD2; V gene: TRBV27; CDR3 protein: CASSLGLAGVGEQFF; CDR3 DNA: TGTGCCAGCAGTTTGGGACTAGCGGGAGTCGGCGAGCAGTTCTTC
J gene: TRBJ2-5; clone size: few; D gene: -; V gene: TRBV7-7; CDR3 protein: CASSLSTGRGGQETQYF; CDR3 DNA: TGTGCTAGCAGCTTAAGTACGGGGAGAGGAGGACAAGAGACCCAGTACTTC
J gene: TRBJ1-1; clone size: few; D gene: -; V gene: TRBV7-9; CDR3 protein: CASSLSTTEAFF; CDR3 DNA: TGTGCCAGCAGCTTAAGTACCACTGAAGCTTTCTTT
J gene: TRBJ2-7; clone size: few; D gene: -; V gene: TRBV29-1; CDR3 protein: CSVASYSSYEQYF; CDR3 DNA: TGCAGCGTCGCTAGCTATTCCTCCTACGAGCAGTACTTC
J gene: TRBJ2-3; clone size: few; D gene: -; V gene: TRBV7-9; CDR3 protein: CASSLGRRGTPNTDTQYF; CDR3 DNA: TGTGCCAGCAGCTTAGGTCGTCGGGGTACTCCGAACACAGATACGCAGTATTTT
J gene: TRBJ1-3; clone size: -; D gene: -; V gene: TRBV15; CDR3 protein: CATSPGGFNTIYF; CDR3 DNA: TGTGCCACCAGCCCAGGAGGGTTTAACACCATATATTTT
J gene: TRBJ2-1; clone size: -; D gene: -; V gene: TRBV20-1; CDR3 protein: CSARVSAGAEQFF; CDR3 DNA: TGCAGTGCAAGAGTCTCGGCAGGAGCTGAGCAGTTCTTC
J gene: TRBJ1-1; clone size: -; D gene: -; V gene: TRBV30; CDR3 protein: CAWRKGVGRAWLVMNTEAFF; CDR3 DNA: TGTGCCTGGAGAAAGGGTGTTGGTAGGGCTTGGCTCGTAATGAACACTGAAGCTTTCTTT
J gene: TRBJ2-3; clone size: -; D gene: TRBD2; V gene: TRBV19; CDR3 protein: CASSQVAGTTDTQYF; CDR3 DNA: TGTGCCAGTAGTCAAGTAGCGGGAACCACAGATACGCAGTATTTT
J gene: TRBJ2-7; clone size: -; D gene: -; V gene: TRBV20-1; CDR3 protein: CSARVLSGLSYEQYF; CDR3 DNA: TGCAGTGCTAGGGTCCTCTCCGGGCTCTCCTACGAGCAGTACTTC
J gene: TRBJ1-1; clone size: few; D gene: -; V gene: TRBV6-5; CDR3 protein: CAIQRQDNTEAFF; CDR3 DNA: TGTGCCATCCAACGACAGGACAACACTGAAGCTTTCTTT
J gene: TRBJ1-2; clone size: -; D gene: TRBD1; V gene: TRBV5-5; CDR3 protein: CASIRQGTNYGYTF; CDR3 DNA: TGTGCCAGCATCCGACAGGGAACCAACTATGGCTACACCTTC
J gene: TRBJ2-3; clone size: many; D gene: -; V gene: TRBV12-3/TRBV12-4; CDR3 protein: CASSLSTDTQYF; CDR3 DNA: TGTGCCAGCAGCTTAAGCACAGATACGCAGTATTTT
J gene: TRBJ2-7; clone size: few; D gene: TRBD2; V gene: TRBV19; CDR3 protein: CASSAGSGGLYEQYF; CDR3 DNA: TGTGCCAGTAGTGCCGGAAGCGGGGGCCTTTACGAGCAGTACTTC
J gene: TRBJ1-1; clone size: many; D gene: -; V gene: TRBV27; CDR3 protein: CASSSPDRKEAFF; CDR3 DNA: TGTGCCAGCAGTTCCCCCGACAGGAAGGAAGCTTTCTTT
J gene: TRBJ1-6; clone size: few; D gene: -; V gene: TRBV7-9; CDR3 protein: CASSLIRSEASPLHF; CDR3 DNA: TGTGCCAGCAGCTTAATTAGGTCCGAAGCGTCACCCCTCCACTTT
J gene: TRBJ2-1; clone size: few; D gene: -; V gene: TRBV5-1; CDR3 protein: CASSPESGSENEQFF; CDR3 DNA: TGCGCCAGCAGCCCCGAATCCGGGAGTGAGAATGAGCAGTTCTTC
J gene: TRBJ2-1; clone size: many; D gene: TRBD2; V gene: TRBV15; CDR3 protein: CATSRIPTSGSSYNEQFF; CDR3 DNA: TGTGCCACCAGCAGAATTCCGACTAGCGGGAGCTCCTACAATGAGCAGTTCTTC
J gene: TRBJ1-2; clone size: -; D gene: -; V gene: TRBV20-1; CDR3 protein: CSARDYQGDLYGYTF; CDR3 DNA: TGCAGTGCTAGAGATTACCAGGGCGACCTCTATGGCTACACCTTC
J gene: TRBJ2-1; clone size: few; D gene: TRBD1; V gene: TRBV12-3/TRBV12-4; CDR3 protein: CASKTGTGVANEQFF; CDR3 DNA: TGTGCCAGCAAGACCGGGACAGGGGTAGCCAATGAGCAGTTCTTC
J gene: TRBJ2-7; clone size: -; D gene: -; V gene: TRBV6-1; CDR3 protein: CASSEVGSTSYEQYF; CDR3 DNA: TGTGCCAGCAGTGAAGTCGGCAGTACATCCTACGAGCAGTACTTC
J gene: TRBJ1-1; clone size: many; D gene: -; V gene: TRBV7-9; CDR3 protein: CASSLDNSNTEAFF; CDR3 DNA: TGTGCCAGCAGCTTAGATAACAGTAACACTGAAGCTTTCTTT
J gene: TRBJ2-5; clone size: -; D gene: -; V gene: TRBV14; CDR3 protein: CASSDLGLGQETQYF; CDR3 DNA: TGTGCCAGCAGTGATCTTGGACTGGGCCAAGAGACCCAGTACTTC
J gene: TRBJ2-3; clone size: few; D gene: -; V gene: TRBV6-2/TRBV6-3; CDR3 protein: CASSSGSPSDTQYF; CDR3 DNA: TGTGCCAGCAGTTCCGGGAGTCCATCAGATACGCAGTATTTT
J gene: TRBJ2-5; clone size: few; D gene: TRBD1; V gene: TRBV27; CDR3 protein: CASSSRDRGGLETQYF; CDR3 DNA: TGTGCCAGCAGTTCCCGGGACAGGGGAGGCCTAGAGACCCAGTACTTC
J gene: TRBJ2-5; clone size: -; D gene: TRBD2; V gene: TRBV5-1; CDR3 protein: CASSLRAGLETQYF; CDR3 DNA: TGCGCCAGCAGCTTGCGAGCGGGGTTAGAGACCCAGTACTTC
J gene: TRBJ2-1; clone size: few; D gene: -; V gene: TRBV13; CDR3 protein: CASWEGGPSNEQFF; CDR3 DNA: TGTGCCAGTTGGGAGGGGGGGCCTAGCAATGAGCAGTTCTTC
J gene: TRBJ1-5; clone size: -; D gene: -; V gene: TRBV7-9; CDR3 protein: CASSLAIAGTYDSNQPQHF; CDR3 DNA: TGTGCCAGCAGCTTAGCGATTGCCGGGACGTACGATAGCAATCAGCCCCAGCATTTT
J gene: TRBJ2-7; clone size: -; D gene: TRBD2; V gene: TRBV18; CDR3 protein: CASSSSGNDEQYF; CDR3 DNA: TGTGCCAGCTCATCTAGCGGGAACGACGAGCAGTACTTC
J gene: TRBJ2-7; clone size: few; D gene: -; V gene: TRBV20-1; CDR3 protein: CSATEGRDLYEQYF; CDR3 DNA: TGCAGTGCTACAGAGGGGCGGGACCTCTACGAGCAGTACTTC
J gene: TRBJ1-2; clone size: few; D gene: TRBD1; V gene: TRBV7-2; CDR3 protein: CASRPQDRSPYGYTF; CDR3 DNA: TGTGCCAGCAGACCTCAGGACAGGTCCCCCTATGGCTACACCTTC
J gene: TRBJ2-1; clone size: few; D gene: TRBD2; V gene: TRBV19; CDR3 protein: CASSILAGASYNEQFF; CDR3 DNA: TGTGCCAGTAGTATACTAGCGGGGGCCTCCTACAATGAGCAGTTCTTC
J gene: TRBJ1-1; clone size: -; D gene: -; V gene: TRBV12-3/TRBV12-4; CDR3 protein: CASRLDRNTEAFF; CDR3 DNA: TGTGCCAGCAGATTGGACAGGAACACTGAAGCTTTCTTT
J gene: TRBJ2-3; clone size: few; D gene: -; V gene: TRBV7-9; CDR3 protein: CASSFQRLTSTDTQYF; CDR3 DNA: TGTGCCAGCAGCTTTCAGCGGCTAACTAGCACAGATACGCAGTATTTT
J gene: TRBJ1-1; clone size: few; D gene: -; V gene: TRBV30; CDR3 protein: CAWSALLERRWNTEAFF; CDR3 DNA: TGTGCCTGGAGTGCACTACTGGAGAGAAGATGGAACACTGAAGCTTTCTTT
J gene: TRBJ2-5; clone size: -; D gene: -; V gene: TRBV29-1; CDR3 protein: CSVESPREQETQYF; CDR3 DNA: TGCAGCGTTGAATCGCCCCGGGAACAAGAGACCCAGTACTTC
J gene: TRBJ1-3; clone size: -; D gene: -; V gene: TRBV29-1; CDR3 protein: CSAESGNTIYF; CDR3 DNA: TGCAGCGCGGAATCTGGAAACACCATATATTTT
J gene: TRBJ2-7; clone size: few; D gene: -; V gene: TRBV11-2; CDR3 protein: CASSLGSVFGARSYEQYF; CDR3 DNA: TGTGCCAGCAGCTTAGGATCTGTATTTGGGGCCCGATCCTACGAGCAGTACTTC
J gene: TRBJ2-2; clone size: -; D gene: -; V gene: TRBV7-3; CDR3 protein: CASRRIQRRSNTGELFF; CDR3 DNA: TGTGCCAGCAGGCGCATACAGCGTAGATCGAACACCGGGGAGCTGTTTTTT
J gene: TRBJ2-3; clone size: -; D gene: TRBD2; V gene: TRBV12-3/TRBV12-4; CDR3 protein: CASSFRSIGLAGADTQYF; CDR3 DNA: TGTGCCAGCAGTTTTCGTTCAATTGGACTAGCGGGGGCAGATACGCAGTATTTT
J gene: TRBJ2-7; clone size: -; D gene: -; V gene: TRBV27; CDR3 protein: CASWRPFDYEQYF; CDR3 DNA: TGTGCCAGCTGGCGCCCGTTCGACTACGAGCAGTACTTC